This TCR beta chain comes out of a study of CD8 T cells in ankylosing spondylitis. The study, taken as a whole, reports: Existing reports had already noted some motif variants in reactive arthritis synovial fluid and blood. Characteristic of ankylosing spondylitis blood, it appeared, was a TCR beta motif comprising several highly homologous variants.

This clonotype occurred a few times. The antigen is undetermined. Quantitative 5'-RACE with molecular barcodes generated TCR beta libraries. MiXCR, applied by TCRdb to the 5' RACE reads, yields one record per CDR3 protein. This table holds nearly 350,000 distinct CDR3 sequences, roughly 14% found once. The V and J ends lost 0 bases and 7 bases respectively, with 12 bases between them. Germline V CDR1 and CDR2: SGDLS, YYNGEE. This CDR3 has 14 residues. V gene TRBV9 combines with J gene TRBJ2-3, with D possibly matching TRBD2 (5 bases). The specimen was blood, either unsorted or a sorted T cell fraction (not recorded which). This TCR derives from a male donor with ankylosing spondylitis or in good health (not recorded which). The CDR3 is CASSVVPSWNTQYF. Here the CDR3 DNA reads TGTGCCAGCAGCGTAGTTCCTAGCTGGAATACGCAGTATTTT.